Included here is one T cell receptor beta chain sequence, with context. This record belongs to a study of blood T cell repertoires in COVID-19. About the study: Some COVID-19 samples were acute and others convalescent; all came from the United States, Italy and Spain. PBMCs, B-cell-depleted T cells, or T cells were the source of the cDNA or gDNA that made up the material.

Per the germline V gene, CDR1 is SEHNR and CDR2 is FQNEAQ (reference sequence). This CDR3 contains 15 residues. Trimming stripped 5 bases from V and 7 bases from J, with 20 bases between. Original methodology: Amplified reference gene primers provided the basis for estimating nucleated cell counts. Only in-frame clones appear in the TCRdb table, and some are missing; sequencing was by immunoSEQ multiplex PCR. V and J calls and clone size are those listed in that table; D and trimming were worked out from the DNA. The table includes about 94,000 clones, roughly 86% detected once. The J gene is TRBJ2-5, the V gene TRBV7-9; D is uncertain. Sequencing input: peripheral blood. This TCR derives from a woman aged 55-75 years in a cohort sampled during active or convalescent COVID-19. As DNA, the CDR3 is TGTGCCAGCAGCCCTCGGAGCCCGGCCTCGGGGACCCAGTACTTC. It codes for CASSPRSPASGTQYF. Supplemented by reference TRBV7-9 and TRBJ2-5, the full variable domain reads DTGVSQNPRHKITKRGQNVTFRCDPISEHNRLYWYRQTLGQGPEFLTYFQNEAQLEKSRLLSDRFSAERPKGSFSTLEIQRTEQGDSAMYLCASSPRSPASGTQYFGPGTRLLVL.